The rows below give T cell receptor beta chains drawn from one sample of a study of regulatory T cells in long-lasting Graves disease. TCRdb redid the calling of the multiplex PCR reads with MiXCR, one entry per CDR3 protein. The profile shows roughly 500,000 distinct CDR3 sequences, roughly 20% of them singletons. Here the sequenced sample was peripheral blood mononuclear cells (PBMCs), taken when the disease was refractory, from a patient treated with antithyroid drugs. These receptors originate from a female donor with Graves disease. Both conserved end residues are part of each CDR3. Each record gives: D gene, J gene, CDR3 length, clone size, V gene, CDR3 DNA, CDR3 protein. D genes are given only for firm matches. Clone size is not always given. Where it is, it says once, few, many or a class for expanded clones.

- TRBJ1-1 15 few TRBV5-1 TGCGCCAGCAGCTCGGCAGACGGGGGGTTTGGCGGATCTTTCTTT CASSSADGGFGGSFF
TRBD1 TRBJ1-1 12 - TRBV29-1 TGCAGCGCGTTGACAGGGATCACTGAAGCTTTCTTT CSALTGITEAFF
- TRBJ1-5 13 many TRBV6-1 TGTGCCACCAGCCCCAGTAGCAATCAGCCCCAGCATTTT CATSPSSNQPQHF
- TRBJ1-6 15 many TRBV28 TGTGCCAGCAGTTTAATTGGCGGGAATAATTCACCCCTCCACTTT CASSLIGGNNSPLHF
TRBD2 TRBJ2-5 15 - TRBV14 TGTGCCAGCAGCCCCGTCGGGGGGACGAGAGGGACCCAGTACTTC CASSPVGGTRGTQYF
- TRBJ2-5 16 many TRBV7-2 TGTGCCAGCAGCTTATGGCTGCCGGGAGAGACGGAGACCCAGTACTTC CASSLWLPGETETQYF
TRBD2 TRBJ2-2 16 - TRBV2 TGTGCCAGCAAAGGACTAGCGGGAGGGCGTAGCGGGGAGCTGTTTTTT CASKGLAGGRSGELFF
- TRBJ2-7 16 many TRBV6-1 TGTGCCAGCAGTCCTACCCTCCCGATAAAGGGGGACGAGCAGTACTTC CASSPTLPIKGDEQYF
- TRBJ1-2 11 few TRBV6-1 TGTGCCAGCAGTGAAGGATGGGGCTACACCTTC CASSEGWGYTF
- TRBJ1-2 12 many TRBV28 TGTGCCAGCAGTTTTACCCTGGGTGGCTACACCTTC CASSFTLGGYTF
TRBD2 TRBJ2-3 17 - TRBV11-2 TGTGCCAGCAGCGTCACCCTAGCGGGGGTTAGCACAGATACGCAGTATTTT CASSVTLAGVSTDTQYF